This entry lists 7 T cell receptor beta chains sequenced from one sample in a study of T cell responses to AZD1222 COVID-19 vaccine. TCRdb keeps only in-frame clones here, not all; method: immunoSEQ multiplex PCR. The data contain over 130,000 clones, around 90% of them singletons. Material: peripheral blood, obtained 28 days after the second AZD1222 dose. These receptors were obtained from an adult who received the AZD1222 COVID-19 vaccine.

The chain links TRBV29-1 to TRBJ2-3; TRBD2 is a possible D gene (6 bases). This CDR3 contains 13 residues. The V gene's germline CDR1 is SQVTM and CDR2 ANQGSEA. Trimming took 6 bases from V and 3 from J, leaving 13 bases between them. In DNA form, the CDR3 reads TGCAGCGTGGGCGGGGTCGGGACAGATACGCAGTATTTT. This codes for CSVGGVGTDTQYF.

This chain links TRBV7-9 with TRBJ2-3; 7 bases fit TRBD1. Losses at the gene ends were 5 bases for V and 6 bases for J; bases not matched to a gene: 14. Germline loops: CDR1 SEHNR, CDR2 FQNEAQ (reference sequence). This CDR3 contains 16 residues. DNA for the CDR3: TGTGCCAGCAGCGAGAGGACAGGCCGAACCTCGGATACGCAGTATTTT. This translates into CASSERTGRTSDTQYF.

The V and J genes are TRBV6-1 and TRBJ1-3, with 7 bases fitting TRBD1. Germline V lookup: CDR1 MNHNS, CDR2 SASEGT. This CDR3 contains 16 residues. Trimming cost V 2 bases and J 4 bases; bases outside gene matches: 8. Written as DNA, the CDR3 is TGTGCCAGCAGTGAACCCTCGACAGGGTTAGGAAACACCATATATTTT. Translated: CASSEPSTGLGNTIYF.

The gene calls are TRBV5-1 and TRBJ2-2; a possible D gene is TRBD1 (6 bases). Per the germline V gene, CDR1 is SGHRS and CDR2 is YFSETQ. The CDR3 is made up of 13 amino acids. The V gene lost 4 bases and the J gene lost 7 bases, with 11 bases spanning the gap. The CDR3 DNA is TGCGCCAGCAGCGAAACAGGGTTCGGGGAGCTGTTTTTT. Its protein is CASSETGFGELFF.

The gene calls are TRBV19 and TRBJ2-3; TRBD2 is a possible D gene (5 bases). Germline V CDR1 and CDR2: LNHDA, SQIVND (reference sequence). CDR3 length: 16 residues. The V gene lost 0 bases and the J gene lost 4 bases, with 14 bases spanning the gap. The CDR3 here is CASSIEVGDRADTQYF. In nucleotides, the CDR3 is TGTGCCAGTAGTATAGAGGTCGGGGATCGCGCAGATACGCAGTATTTT.

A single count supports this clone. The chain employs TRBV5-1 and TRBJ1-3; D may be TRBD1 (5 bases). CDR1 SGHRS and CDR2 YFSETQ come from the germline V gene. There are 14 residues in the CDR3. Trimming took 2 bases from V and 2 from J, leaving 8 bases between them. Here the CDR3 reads CASSLGVAGNTIYF. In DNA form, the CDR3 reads TGCGCCAGCAGCTTAGGGGTTGCTGGAAACACCATATATTTT.

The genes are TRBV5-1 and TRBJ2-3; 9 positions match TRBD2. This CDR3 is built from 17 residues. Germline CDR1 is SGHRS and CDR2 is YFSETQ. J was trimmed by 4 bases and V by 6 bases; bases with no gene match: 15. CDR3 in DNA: TGCGCCAGCAATCAGACCCCACTTAGCGGGAGTTCAGATACGCAGTATTTT. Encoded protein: CASNQTPLSGSSDTQYF.